These 23 T cell receptor beta chains were sequenced from one sample in a study of cytomegalovirus exposure and HLA in healthy donors. PCR primers comprised 60 Vbeta and 13 Jbeta primers. Method: immunoSEQ multiplex PCR; TCRdb's copy keeps in-frame clones and lacks some. The record lists approximately 120,000 clones, of which the ten most abundant hold under 2.5%. Sequences were obtained from PBMCs. The receptors derive from a man aged 35-49 years in good health and CMV-seronegative.

The CDR3 nucleotides read TGCGCCAGCAGCCAGCGGACAGGGGGCAACGACGAGCAGTACTTC. Translated: CASSQRTGGNDEQYF. This chain joins TRBV4-3 and TRBJ2-7; 11 bases line up with TRBD1. Germline V gene data show CDR1 as LGHNA and CDR2 as YSLEER. V was clipped by 3 bases and J by 5 bases; unmatched bases: 6. The CDR3 sequence is 15 residues long.

The rearrangement uses TRBV5-6 and TRBJ2-3, with D perhaps matching TRBD1 (6 bases). Trimming took off 6 bases at V and 5 bases at J, with 16 bases between the two ends. The CDR3 has 14 residues. CDR1 and CDR2 (germline): SGHDT, YYEEEE. CDR3 in DNA: TGTGCCAGCACCCACAGGGACGTGGGAGATACGCAGTATTTT. This encodes CASTHRDVGDTQYF.

The chain combines TRBV5-4 with TRBJ2-3, with 9 bases identical to TRBD2. The CDR3 contains 16 residues. Germline V gene data show CDR1 as SGHNT and CDR2 as YYREEE (reference sequence). J lost 2 bases, V lost 1 base, and 5 bases had no gene match. CDR3 nucleotide sequence: TGTGCCAGCAGCTTGTGGCTAGCGGGGAACACAGATACGCAGTATTTT. This gives the protein CASSLWLAGNTDTQYF.

The V gene is TRBV20-1, the J gene TRBJ2-3; D not resolved. CDR3 length: 10 amino acids. V lost 5 bases to trimming and J lost 5 bases, with 5 bases between them. Germline CDR1 reads DFQATT; CDR2 reads SNEGSKA (reference sequence). The CDR3 region is CSAGLDTQYF. As DNA, the CDR3 is TGCAGTGCTGGGCTAGATACGCAGTATTTT.

The chain joins TRBV30 to TRBJ2-5; TRBD2 aligns across 11 bases. CDR3 length equals 14 residues. In germline, CDR1 is GTSNPN, CDR2 SVGIG (reference sequence). V shed 0 bases, J shed 7 bases, and the junction held 4 bases outside the gene matches. CDR3 sequence reads: CAWSVASGRMTQYF. CDR3 bases: TGTGCCTGGAGTGTGGCTAGCGGGAGGATGACCCAGTACTTC.

The chain links TRBV4-1 to TRBJ1-5; 10 bases fit TRBD1. V gave up 0 bases and J gave up 6 bases; unmatched junction bases: 5. Germline V gives CDR1 MGHRA, CDR2 YSYEKL. The CDR3 consists of 16 residues. The CDR3, as DNA: TGCGCCAGCAGCCAAGATGACAGGGGGCATCCTCAGCCCCAGCATTTT. Its translation: CASSQDDRGHPQPQHF.

The chain is built from TRBV7-8 and TRBJ2-3, with no clear D. The CDR3 extends over 13 amino acids. Germline CDR1 reads SGHVS; CDR2 reads FQNEAQ. Trimming left V 6 bases short and J 12 bases short, with 19 bases between. Here the CDR3 reads CASSLTQVTIQYF. DNA for the CDR3: TGTGCCAGCAGTTTGACGCAGGTGACAATTCAGTATTTT.

This rearrangement joins TRBV27 to TRBJ2-7; TRBD1 might be the D (6 bases). The CDR3 totals 14 residues. Trimming left V 5 bases short and J 2 bases short, with 13 bases between. The V gene's germline CDR1 is MNHEY and CDR2 SMNVEV (reference sequence). The CDR3 loop reads CASSPTGIPYEQYF. In DNA form, the CDR3 reads TGTGCCAGCAGTCCTACAGGGATCCCCTACGAGCAGTACTTC.

The rearrangement links TRBV6-5 to TRBJ1-2, with D unresolved. The CDR3 sequence is 13 residues long. Germline V gene lookup returns CDR1 MNHEY and CDR2 SVGAGI. Deletions cut 6 bases from V and 6 bases from J, with 14 bases between. The CDR3 nucleotides read TGTGCCAGCAGGGTCCTCACCGGGGATGGCTACACCTTC. Translation: CASRVLTGDGYTF.

This chain joins TRBV2 and TRBJ2-5; 14 bases agree with TRBD2. J lost 7 bases, V lost 6 bases, and 7 bases had no gene match. This CDR3 has 15 amino acids. The germline V gene encodes CDR1 SNHLY and CDR2 FYNNEI. For the CDR3, the DNA is TGTGCCAGCAGGACCGGGACTAGCGGGGGAGGGACCCAGTACTTC. Translated: CASRTGTSGGGTQYF.

The chain has TRBV28 and TRBJ1-1, with a weak D call TRBD1 (6 bases). The CDR3 has 14 amino acids. V lost 5 bases, J lost 3 bases, and 13 bases lay in between. Germline V gene sequence: CDR1 MDHEN, CDR2 SYDVKM. The CDR3 nucleotides are TGTGCCAGCAGTCCGTGGTCAGGGGACACTGAAGCTTTCTTT. Residues: CASSPWSGDTEAFF.

The gene calls are TRBV9 and TRBJ1-1, with D possibly being TRBD1 (5 bases). The CDR3 length is 13 residues. Per the germline V gene, CDR1 is SGDLS and CDR2 is YYNGEE. Trimming removed 1 base from V and 10 bases from J, with 14 bases in between. As DNA, the CDR3 is TGTGCCAGCAGCGTATATACGGACACGGCAGCTTTCTTT. This sequence encodes CASSVYTDTAAFF. Looking up the rest from reference TRBV9 and TRBJ1-1 gives the full variable domain: DSGVTQTPKHLITATGQRVTLRCSPRSGDLSVYWYQQSLDQGLQFLIQYYNGEERAKGNILERFSAQQFPDLHSELNLSSLELGDSALYFCASSVYTDTAAFFGQGTRLTVV.

The chain carries TRBV11-3 and TRBJ2-1, with 10 bases aligning to TRBD2. Germline V gene lookup returns CDR1 SGHNT and CDR2 YENEEA. The CDR3 is made up of 18 amino acids. Trimming cost V 2 bases and J 4 bases; bases outside gene matches: 11. In DNA form, the CDR3 reads TGTGCCAGCAGCTTAAGCAGCGGGAGGGTGGGGCGGTACAATGAGCAGTTCTTC. It codes for CASSLSSGRVGRYNEQFF. The whole variable domain, remainder taken from reference TRBV11-3 and TRBJ2-1, is EAGVVQSPRYKIIEKKQPVAFWCNPISGHNTLYWYLQNLGQGPELLIRYENEEAVDDSQLPKDRFSAERLKGVDSTLKIQPAELGDSAVYLCASSLSSGRVGRYNEQFFGPGTRLTVL.

The chain is built from TRBV9 and TRBJ1-1; TRBD1 agrees at 8 bases. The germline CDR1 and CDR2 sequences are SGDLS and YYNGEE. V dropped 3 bases and J dropped 2; count of bases not matched to a gene: 9. The CDR3 is 16 residues long. The CDR3 sequence: CASSDGQGGLNTEAFF. The CDR3 DNA follows: TGTGCCAGCAGCGACGGACAGGGAGGGTTAAACACTGAAGCTTTCTTT. The complete variable domain, with remaining parts taken from reference TRBV9 and TRBJ1-1, reads DSGVTQTPKHLITATGQRVTLRCSPRSGDLSVYWYQQSLDQGLQFLIQYYNGEERAKGNILERFSAQQFPDLHSELNLSSLELGDSALYFCASSDGQGGLNTEAFFGQGTRLTVV.

V gene TRBV7-9 combines with J gene TRBJ2-5, with D unclear. The J call may be wrong; the DNA end is better matched by TRBJ2-7. Germline CDR1 and CDR2: SEHNR and FQNEAQ (reference sequence). The CDR3 covers 14 residues. CDR3 nucleotide sequence: TGTGCCAGCAGCTTTCGCCAAACCGCCTACGAGCAGTACTTC. Translation: CASSFRQTAYEQYF.

The chain uses TRBV27 and TRBJ2-2; a possible D gene is TRBD1 (5 bases). The CDR3 sequence is 16 residues long. V was cut by 2 bases and J by 3 bases, with 13 bases left in between. Germline assignment: CDR1 MNHEY and CDR2 SMNVEV (reference sequence). CDR3 sequence (DNA): TGTGCCAGCAGTTTAAGGGGTAGTTGGGACACCGGGGAGCTGTTTTTT. Residues: CASSLRGSWDTGELFF.

This chain uses TRBV11-2 with TRBJ1-2; unclear D gene. Trimming left V 0 bases short and J 5 bases short, with 7 bases between. The CDR3 contains 13 residues. Germline lookup yields CDR1 SGHAT and CDR2 FQNNGV. Here the CDR3 DNA reads TGTGCCAGCAGCTTAGATCACGGTTATGGCTACACCTTC. Translating gives CASSLDHGYGYTF.

This chain uses TRBV30 with TRBJ1-5; TRBD1 is a possible D gene (6 bases). This CDR3 region has 13 residues. From germline, CDR1 is GTSNPN and CDR2 SVGIG (reference sequence). The V end was cut by 2 bases, the J end by 2 bases, with 7 bases between. CDR3 in amino acids: CAWSPGGNQPQHF. CDR3 bases: TGTGCCTGGAGTCCAGGGGGCAATCAGCCCCAGCATTTT.

The gene calls are TRBV28 and TRBJ2-7; D may be TRBD2 (5 bases). This CDR3 spans 15 amino acids. V was shortened by 3 bases and J by 0 bases, with 12 bases between the two germline ends. Germline assignment: CDR1 MDHEN and CDR2 SYDVKM. For the CDR3, the DNA is TGTGCCAGCAGTTTGGGAGCGCATAACTCCTACGAGCAGTACTTC. Protein sequence: CASSLGAHNSYEQYF.

The chain joins TRBV7-9 to TRBJ1-1, with TRBD1 as a possible D gene (6 bases). This CDR3 has 14 amino acids. The germline V gene has CDR1 SEHNR and CDR2 FQNEAQ (reference sequence). Trimming pared 5 bases from V and 3 bases from J, leaving 13 bases between. CDR3 loop: CASSQGSTHTEAFF. The CDR3 coding sequence is TGTGCCAGCAGCCAGGGGAGTACGCACACTGAAGCTTTCTTT.

The chain joins TRBV2 to TRBJ1-1; D unresolved. From germline, CDR1 is SNHLY and CDR2 FYNNEI. Trimming left V 8 bases short and J 5 bases short, with 21 bases between. The CDR3 length is 15 residues. The CDR3: CASAPGVNRGTEAFF. DNA of the CDR3: TGTGCCAGCGCACCCGGGGTTAACCGTGGGACTGAAGCTTTCTTT. Drawing the rest from reference TRBV2 and TRBJ1-1, the complete variable domain is EPEVTQTPSHQVTQMGQEVILRCVPISNHLYFYWYRQILGQKVEFLVSFYNNEISEKSEIFDDQFSVERPDGSNFTLKIRSTKLEDSAMYFCASAPGVNRGTEAFFGQGTRLTVV.

The V and J genes are TRBV28 and TRBJ1-2; a possible D gene is TRBD1 (5 bases). Trimming pared 3 bases from V and 4 bases from J, leaving 6 bases between. The CDR3 is made up of 12 amino acids. CDR1 is MDHEN, CDR2 SYDVKM, per germline. DNA of the CDR3: TGTGCCAGCAGTTTCAGGGTCTATGGCTACACCTTC. Translating gives CASSFRVYGYTF.

The rearrangement links TRBV15 to TRBJ2-5, with 10 bases aligning to TRBD2. Germline CDR1 is LNHNV and CDR2 is YYDKDF (reference sequence). The CDR3 contains 17 residues. Trimming took 2 bases from V and 11 from J; bases not matched to a gene: 17. The CDR3 loop is CATSRSAILAGAQEQYF. CDR3 DNA: TGTGCCACCAGCAGATCTGCGATCCTAGCGGGAGCTCAGGAGCAGTACTTC.